The 30 T cell receptor beta chains below come from one sample, sequenced in a study of blood T cell repertoires in COVID-19. TCRdb's copy holds only in-frame clones and misses some; the assay was immunoSEQ multiplex PCR. The repertoire includes roughly 160,000 clones, less than 85% of them detected once, and roughly 18% sits in the top ten. The sample comprised PBMCs or T cells enriched from blood (not recorded which). All receptors derive from a man aged 60-69 years who had recovered from COVID-19.

The rearrangement uses TRBV9 and TRBJ2-3; D may be TRBD2 (5 bases). Germline loops: CDR1 SGDLS, CDR2 YYNGEE. The CDR3 runs 14 residues. The V and J ends lost 2 bases and 1 base respectively, with 8 bases between them. The CDR3 nucleotides read TGTGCCAGCAGCGTCGGGATTGGCACAGATACGCAGTATTTT. Residues: CASSVGIGTDTQYF. The whole variable domain, remainder taken from reference TRBV9 and TRBJ2-3, is DSGVTQTPKHLITATGQRVTLRCSPRSGDLSVYWYQQSLDQGLQFLIQYYNGEERAKGNILERFSAQQFPDLHSELNLSSLELGDSALYFCASSVGIGTDTQYFGPGTRLTVL.

This rearrangement joins TRBV6-5 to TRBJ2-7; 10 bases match TRBD1. The CDR3 is 15 amino acids. The germline V gene encodes CDR1 MNHEY and CDR2 SVGAGI. The junction had 9 bases not matched to a gene; V was cut back by 8 bases and J by 2 bases. The CDR3 sequence: CASLGPGTGAYEQYF. Written as DNA, the CDR3 is TGTGCCAGCCTGGGTCCCGGGACAGGGGCCTACGAGCAGTACTTC.

This clone was detected only a few times. V gene TRBV19 combines with J gene TRBJ1-1; TRBD1 matches at 7 bases. Germline V gene lookup returns CDR1 LNHDA and CDR2 SQIVND (reference sequence). V was pared by 1 base and J by 0 bases, with 2 bases of the junction left unmatched. CDR3 length: 15 residues. The CDR3 coding sequence is TGTGCCAGTAGTATAGCAACAGGGGTGAACACTGAAGCTTTCTTT. Its protein is CASSIATGVNTEAFF.

V and J are TRBV7-5 and TRBJ2-7; TRBD1, the table's D call, lacks a check against the DNA. TRBV7-5 is reported as a pseudogene. CDR3 length: 17 residues. CDR3 sequence: CARSSDRPEMGAYEQYF. CDR3 DNA sequence: TGTGCCAGAAGCTCGGACAGGCCGGAGATGGGGGCCTACGAGCAGTACTTC.

This chain connects TRBV3-1 (or the pseudogene TRBV3-2) to TRBJ1-6; TRBD1 might be the D (6 bases). V was trimmed by 2 bases and J by 10 bases, leaving 15 bases between them. This CDR3 is 15 amino acids long. Germline CDR1 LGHDT, CDR2 YNNKEL (reference sequence). The CDR3 is CASSQLPRGGSPLHF. CDR3 nucleotides: TGTGCCAGCAGCCAACTCCCCAGGGGTGGATCACCCCTCCACTTT.

V usage is TRBV10-1 and J usage is TRBJ2-1; 11 bases match TRBD2. V shed 6 bases, J shed 3 bases, and the junction held 19 bases outside the gene matches. The CDR3 covers 20 residues. In germline, CDR1 is WNHNN, CDR2 SYGVQD (reference sequence). The CDR3 region is CASRGDRSGRAAPNYNEQFF. For the CDR3, the DNA is TGCGCCAGCAGGGGGGACCGTAGCGGGAGGGCCGCCCCTAACTACAATGAGCAGTTCTTC.

This clone has only one observation. The chain joins TRBV5-8 to TRBJ1-4; 10 bases are a match to TRBD1. This CDR3 is built from 15 residues. Per germline, CDR1 SGHTS and CDR2 YDEGEE. With V trimmed by 4 bases and J by 5 bases, 5 bases remained unmatched. CDR3 loop: CASSTRTGGNEKLFF. CDR3 coding DNA: TGTGCCAGCAGCACCCGGACAGGGGGGAATGAAAAACTGTTTTTT.

The count of this clone is one. This rearrangement joins TRBV5-1 to TRBJ2-1; D is perhaps TRBD2 (5 bases). The CDR3 is 14 amino acids. Germline V lookup: CDR1 SGHRS, CDR2 YFSETQ. V was shortened by 6 bases and J by 5 bases, with 15 bases between the two germline ends. The CDR3 nucleotides are TGCGCCAGCAAAAAAACTTGGGGAGACAATGAGCAGTTCTTC. This encodes CASKKTWGDNEQFF. The whole variable domain, filled in from reference TRBV5-1 and TRBJ2-1, reads KAGVTQTPRYLIKTRGQQVTLSCSPISGHRSVSWYQQTPGQGLQFLFEYFSETQRNKGNFPGRFSGRQFSNSRSEMNVSTLELGDSALYLCASKKTWGDNEQFFGPGTRLTVL.

This clone was recorded a few times. The chain carries TRBV5-1 and TRBJ2-3, with TRBD2 matching 7 bases. The V segment lost 3 bases and the J segment 2 bases; nucleotides outside the gene matches: 9. Germline loops: CDR1 SGHRS, CDR2 YFSETQ. The CDR3 has 16 residues. CDR3 region: CASSSHLAAFTDTQYF. The CDR3 nucleotides read TGCGCCAGCAGCTCCCATCTAGCGGCGTTCACAGATACGCAGTATTTT. Full variable domain (rest looked up from reference TRBV5-1 and TRBJ2-3): KAGVTQTPRYLIKTRGQQVTLSCSPISGHRSVSWYQQTPGQGLQFLFEYFSETQRNKGNFPGRFSGRQFSNSRSEMNVSTLELGDSALYLCASSSHLAAFTDTQYFGPGTRLTVL.

The chain uses TRBV25-1 and TRBJ2-3; tentative D call: TRBD2 (5 bases). The CDR3 contains 15 residues. The V end lost 5 bases, the J end lost 1 base, and 13 bases lay between the germline ends. Germline CDR1 reads MGHDK; CDR2 reads SYGVNS. Here the CDR3 reads CASSPRGFGTDTQYF. The CDR3 bases are TGTGCCAGCAGTCCTCGGGGTTTCGGCACAGATACGCAGTATTTT.

The chain joins TRBV30 to TRBJ2-3; TRBD2 aligns across 8 bases. Germline V gene data show CDR1 as GTSNPN and CDR2 as SVGIG (reference sequence). V lost 4 bases, J lost 2 bases, and 5 bases stayed unmatched. The CDR3 sequence is 14 residues long. CDR3 protein: CAWTTSANTDTQYF. The CDR3 region has the DNA TGTGCCTGGACGACTAGCGCGAACACAGATACGCAGTATTTT.

The gene calls are TRBV28 and TRBJ2-7; TRBD2 matches 12 bases. The CDR3 spans 15 residues. Germline CDR1 and CDR2: MDHEN and SYDVKM. Trimming removed 5 bases from V and 5 bases from J; junction bases left unmatched: 7. As DNA, the CDR3 is TGTGCCAGCAGTCCGCAACTAGCGGGGGGCCACGAGCAGTACTTC. Its translation is CASSPQLAGGHEQYF.

CDR3 in amino acids: CASSQDLRLAVTHEQYF. CDR3 sequence (DNA): TGTGCCAGCAGCCAAGATCTACGACTAGCGGTTACCCACGAGCAGTACTTC. The chain couples TRBV3-1 (or the pseudogene TRBV3-2) to TRBJ2-7; 9 bases map to TRBD2. This CDR3 comprises 17 residues. V lost 0 bases, J lost 5 bases, and 11 bases stayed unmatched. The germline CDR1 and CDR2 sequences are LGHDT and YNNKEL (reference sequence).

This chain connects TRBV7-3 to TRBJ2-1, with TRBD1 identical over 7 bases. V dropped 5 bases and J dropped 6; count of bases not matched to a gene: 7. Germline assignment: CDR1 SGHTA and CDR2 FQGTGA. The CDR3 extends over 14 amino acids. The CDR3 nucleotides are TGTGCCAGCAGCCCCCAGACAGGGTCCAATGAGCAGTTCTTC. It encodes CASSPQTGSNEQFF. The whole variable domain, remainder taken from reference TRBV7-3 and TRBJ2-1, is GAGVSQTPSNKVTEKGKYVELRCDPISGHTALYWYRQSLGQGPEFLIYFQGTGAADDSGLPNDRFFAVRPEGSVSTLKIQRTERGDSAVYLCASSPQTGSNEQFFGPGTRLTVL.

For the CDR3, the DNA is TGTGCCAGCAGCCAGCAGGGGGCGATGGCTGAAGCTTTCTTT. Residues: CASSQQGAMAEAFF. The chain has TRBV3-1 (or the pseudogene TRBV3-2) and TRBJ1-1; 8 bases agree with TRBD1. The trim removed 3 bases at V and 6 bases at J, leaving 6 bases unmatched. This CDR3 has 14 residues. Germline V gene lookup returns CDR1 LGHDT and CDR2 YNNKEL (reference sequence).

This chain connects TRBV7-3 to TRBJ2-3; 12 nucleotides match TRBD2. Germline V gene sequence: CDR1 SGHTA, CDR2 FQGTGA. V trimming: 2 bases; J trimming: 6 bases; junction bases outside the gene matches: 9. The CDR3 sequence is 17 residues long. The CDR3 region has the DNA TGTGCCAGCAGCTTACGGCAGCTAGCGGGGGGGATGGATACGCAGTATTTT. Its protein is CASSLRQLAGGMDTQYF.

This clone was seen a few times. The rearrangement joins TRBV5-1 to TRBJ2-7, with no clear D. The CDR3 sequence is 13 residues long. V gave up 0 bases and J gave up 7 bases, with 11 bases separating them. Germline V gene lookup returns CDR1 SGHRS and CDR2 YFSETQ. The CDR3 DNA reads as TGCGCCAGCAGCTTGGCCGAGATGAGGGAGCAGTACTTC. Translated: CASSLAEMREQYF.

Points on this clone: Distinct nucleotide sequences in the sample also encode this CDR3. V usage is TRBV27 and J usage is TRBJ1-2; weak D call: TRBD1 (6 bases). This CDR3 spans 12 amino acids. The V and J ends lost 4 bases and 8 bases respectively, with 11 bases between them. Germline-derived CDR1 and CDR2 are MNHEY and SMNVEV (reference sequence). Here the CDR3 reads CASSSQGRGYTF. For the CDR3, the DNA is TGTGCCAGCAGTTCCCAGGGGAGAGGCTACACCTTC.

V usage is TRBV1 and J usage is TRBJ2-5; the table names TRBD2, a call not compared with the DNA. TRBV1 is a known pseudogene. The CDR3 has 16 residues. In nucleotides, the CDR3 is TGCACCAGCAGCCTTAGGAGGCGGGAGGGGAAAGAGACCCAGTACTTC. Translated: CTSSLRRREGKETQYF.

Only a few counts were recorded for this clone. The genes are TRBV7-8 and TRBJ2-2, with D tentatively TRBD1 (5 bases). The CDR3 runs to 15 residues. Per germline, CDR1 SGHVS and CDR2 FQNEAQ. V gave up 5 bases and J gave up 2 bases, with 12 bases separating them. As DNA, the CDR3 is TGTGCCAGCAGCCCCCAGACAGCTAACACCGGGGAGCTGTTTTTT. This translates into CASSPQTANTGELFF. Using reference TRBV7-8 and TRBJ2-2 for the parts outside the CDR3, the full variable domain is GAGVSQSPRYKVAKRGQDVALRCDPISGHVSLFWYQQALGQGPEFLTYFQNEAQLDKSGLPSDRFFAERPEGSVSTLKIQRTQQEDSAVYLCASSPQTANTGELFFGEGSRLTVL.

The chain links TRBV7-3 to TRBJ1-1, with no clear D. CDR3 length equals 13 residues. With 3 bases removed from V and 3 bases from J, the gap between germline ends came to 8 bases. The germline gives CDR1 SGHTA, CDR2 FQGTGA. CDR3 coding DNA: TGTGCCAGCAGCTTGTATCGGTACACTGAAGCTTTCTTT. It is translated as CASSLYRYTEAFF.

The chain recombines TRBV24-1 with TRBJ1-1; 8 nucleotides line up with TRBD1. There are 15 residues in the CDR3. J lost 4 bases, V lost 4 bases, and 7 bases had no gene match. Germline assignment: CDR1 KGHDR and CDR2 SFDVKD. CDR3 coding DNA: TGTGCCACCAGTGAGTCCGGACAGGGCAGCACTGAAGCTTTCTTT. It specifies CATSESGQGSTEAFF.

This clone was detected only once. This chain links TRBV9 with TRBJ1-5; a possible D gene is TRBD1 (5 bases). Trimming stripped 0 bases from V and 7 bases from J, with 11 bases between. The CDR3 length is 14 residues. Germline lookup yields CDR1 SGDLS and CDR2 YYNGEE. The CDR3 nucleotides read TGTGCCAGCAGCGTAGGCCCCCAGGGACAGCCCCAGCATTTT. Protein sequence: CASSVGPQGQPQHF.

The chain couples TRBV5-1 to TRBJ1-2; no reliable D call. The germline CDR1 and CDR2 sequences are SGHRS and YFSETQ. V lost 1 base and J 4 bases, leaving 14 bases between the germline ends. The length of the CDR3 is 15 residues. The CDR3, as DNA: TGCGCCAGCAGCTTGCGCGTCGGACTATTCTATGGCTACACCTTC. Translating gives CASSLRVGLFYGYTF.

This chain links TRBV11-1 with TRBJ1-6; D uncertain. The CDR3 runs to 14 residues. Trimming took 3 bases from V and 7 from J, leaving 10 bases between them. CDR1 SGHAT and CDR2 FQDESV come from the germline V gene (reference sequence). The CDR3 is CASSFRAGNSPLHF. DNA of the CDR3: TGTGCCAGCAGCTTTCGAGCAGGAAATTCACCCCTCCACTTT.

The V call is TRBV6-5, the J call TRBJ1-6; 8 nucleotides match TRBD1. J gave up 7 bases and V 6 bases, and 8 bases lay outside the gene matches. This CDR3 has 15 residues. CDR1 and CDR2 (germline): MNHEY, SVGAGI. CDR3: CASRRERTGNSPLHF. CDR3 nucleotides: TGTGCCAGCAGGAGAGAAAGGACAGGGAATTCACCCCTCCACTTT.

This clone has more than one count but fewer than ten. The chain recombines TRBV3-1 (or the pseudogene TRBV3-2) with TRBJ2-5, with unresolved D. V lost 5 bases, J lost 4 bases, and 17 bases lay in between. The germline gives CDR1 LGHDT, CDR2 YNNKEL (reference sequence). CDR3 length: 15 amino acids. DNA of the CDR3: TGTGCCAGCAGCGGAACTACCTTATTGGGAGAGACCCAGTACTTC. It yields the protein CASSGTTLLGETQYF.

The chain is built from TRBV28 and TRBJ2-3; 15 nucleotides line up with TRBD2. Germline CDR1 and CDR2: MDHEN and SYDVKM. CDR3 length equals 15 residues. Trimming took 4 bases from V and 4 from J; bases not matched to a gene: 0. The CDR3 DNA sequence: TGTGCCAGCAGTTGGACTAGCGGGGGGGCAGATACGCAGTATTTT. Translated, it gives CASSWTSGGADTQYF. Using reference TRBV28 and TRBJ2-3 for the parts outside the CDR3, the full variable domain is DVKVTQSSRYLVKRTGEKVFLECVQDMDHENMFWYRQDPGLGLRLIYFSYDVKMKEKGDIPEGYSVSREKKERFSLILESASTNQTSMYLCASSWTSGGADTQYFGPGTRLTVL.

This clone was observed a few times. This rearrangement joins TRBV4-1 to TRBJ1-2; a possible D gene is TRBD1 (6 bases). V gave up 0 bases and J gave up 4 bases, with 12 bases separating them. CDR3 length: 15 amino acids. CDR1 is MGHRA, CDR2 YSYEKL, per germline. The CDR3 DNA reads TGCGCCAGCAGCCAAGACCAGGGGAGTGCCTATGGCTACACCTTC. Protein sequence: CASSQDQGSAYGYTF.

The chain joins TRBV3-1 (or the pseudogene TRBV3-2) to TRBJ2-1; 10 nucleotides agree with TRBD2. The CDR3 is 17 residues long. Trimming at V came to 4 bases and at J to 6 bases, leaving 12 bases not matched to a gene. The germline V gene has CDR1 LGHDT and CDR2 YNNKEL (reference sequence). CDR3 sequence reads: CASSRNPTSGLSNEQFF. For the CDR3, the DNA is TGTGCCAGCAGCCGAAACCCGACTAGCGGGCTTTCCAATGAGCAGTTCTTC.